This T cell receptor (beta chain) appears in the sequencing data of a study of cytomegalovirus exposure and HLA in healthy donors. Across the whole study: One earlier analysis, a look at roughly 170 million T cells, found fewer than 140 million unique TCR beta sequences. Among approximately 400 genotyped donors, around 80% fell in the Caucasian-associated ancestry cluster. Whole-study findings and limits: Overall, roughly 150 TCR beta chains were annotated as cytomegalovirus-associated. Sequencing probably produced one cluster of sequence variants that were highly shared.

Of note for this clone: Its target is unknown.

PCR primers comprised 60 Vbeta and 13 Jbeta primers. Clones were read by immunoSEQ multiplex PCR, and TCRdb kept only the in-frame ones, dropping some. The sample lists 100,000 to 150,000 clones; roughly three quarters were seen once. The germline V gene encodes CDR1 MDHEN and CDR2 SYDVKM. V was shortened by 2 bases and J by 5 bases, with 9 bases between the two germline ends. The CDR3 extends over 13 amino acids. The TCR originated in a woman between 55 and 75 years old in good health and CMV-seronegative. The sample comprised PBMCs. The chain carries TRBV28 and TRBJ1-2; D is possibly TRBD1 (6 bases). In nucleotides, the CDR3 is TGTGCCAGCAGTTTACAGGGGCATTATGGCTACACCTTC. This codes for CASSLQGHYGYTF.